This TCR beta chain was sequenced in a study of blood T cell repertoires in COVID-19. Study summary: Acute and convalescent COVID-19 samples came from the United States, Italy and Spain. The cDNA or gDNA used as material had been derived from T cells, B-cell-depleted T cells, or PBMCs.

CDR3 length: 13 residues. Losses at the gene ends were 5 bases for V and 5 bases for J; bases not matched to a gene: 4. Germline CDR1 is MNHEY and CDR2 is SVGAGI. Original methodology: Amplifying reference gene primers gave estimates of nucleated cell counts. Using immunoSEQ multiplex PCR, the repertoire was profiled, and TCRdb retains in-frame clones only, with some absent. The DNA gave D and trimming, while V, J and clone size come from that table. The profile shows 100,000 to 150,000 clones, roughly two thirds of them singletons. The source material was peripheral blood. The clonotype originates from a woman in her 70s with acute or convalescent COVID-19. This chain links TRBV6-5 with TRBJ2-3, with 7 bases identical to TRBD1. CDR3 nucleotide sequence: TGTGCCAGCAGTCGACAGGGTAAAGATACGCAGTATTTT. Its protein is CASSRQGKDTQYF.